Listed below are T cell receptor beta chains from one sample, sequenced in a study of graft-versus-host responses after intestinal transplantation. Their antigens are not known. Using immunoSEQ multiplex PCR, the repertoire was profiled, and TCRdb retains in-frame clones only, with some absent. The sample carries about 78,000 clones, roughly 84% recorded once. The material was unstimulated CD8+ T cells sorted from spleen or lymph node cells, obtained before transplant. These receptors were obtained from a human donor who was the organ donor for an intestinal transplant. The CDR3 runs from the conserved cysteine through the conserved F or W. A D gene is named only where the DNA matches it firmly.

d_call,j_call,v_call,cdr3_nt,cdr3_aa
NA,TRBJ2-7,TRBV5-1,TGCGCCAGCAGCTTCAACAGGGTTTCGGACTACGAGCAGTACTTC,CASSFNRVSDYEQYF
NA,TRBJ1-1,TRBV19,TGTGCCAGTAGTATAGGACCTTCGGAGGGCGTAATGAACACTGAAGCTTTCTTT,CASSIGPSEGVMNTEAFF
NA,TRBJ1-6,TRBV4-1,TGCGCCAGCAGCCAGACTCCAAATACAGGGTGGGAGGACTATAATTCACCCCTCCACTTT,CASSQTPNTGWEDYNSPLHF
NA,TRBJ1-2,TRBV4-2,TGTGCCAGCAGCCCGGGGGAAGGCTACACCTTC,CASSPGEGYTF
NA,TRBJ2-3,TRBV9,TGTGCCAGCAGCGTAGCAGAGGCGACAGGAGCTACGCAGTATTTT,CASSVAEATGATQYF
NA,TRBJ2-6,TRBV28,TGTGCCAGCAGCCCGGTTTTGGGTTCTGGGGCCAACGTCCTGACTTTC,CASSPVLGSGANVLTF
TRBD1,TRBJ1-5,TRBV18,TGTGCCAGCTCACCGGGACAGGGATCTCGAGGGCCCCAGCATTTT,CASSPGQGSRGPQHF
NA,TRBJ1-1,TRBV27,TGTGCCAGCAGCGATCCTTCTGGATCGAACACTGAAGCTTTCTTT,CASSDPSGSNTEAFF
NA,TRBJ1-6,TRBV10-2,TGCGCCAGCAGTGAGTCGGGGAATTCACCCCTCCACTTT,CASSESGNSPLHF
TRBD2,TRBJ2-5,TRBV9,TGTGCCAGCAGCGTAGGGACTAGCGGGACATTAGAGACCCAGTACTTC,CASSVGTSGTLETQYF